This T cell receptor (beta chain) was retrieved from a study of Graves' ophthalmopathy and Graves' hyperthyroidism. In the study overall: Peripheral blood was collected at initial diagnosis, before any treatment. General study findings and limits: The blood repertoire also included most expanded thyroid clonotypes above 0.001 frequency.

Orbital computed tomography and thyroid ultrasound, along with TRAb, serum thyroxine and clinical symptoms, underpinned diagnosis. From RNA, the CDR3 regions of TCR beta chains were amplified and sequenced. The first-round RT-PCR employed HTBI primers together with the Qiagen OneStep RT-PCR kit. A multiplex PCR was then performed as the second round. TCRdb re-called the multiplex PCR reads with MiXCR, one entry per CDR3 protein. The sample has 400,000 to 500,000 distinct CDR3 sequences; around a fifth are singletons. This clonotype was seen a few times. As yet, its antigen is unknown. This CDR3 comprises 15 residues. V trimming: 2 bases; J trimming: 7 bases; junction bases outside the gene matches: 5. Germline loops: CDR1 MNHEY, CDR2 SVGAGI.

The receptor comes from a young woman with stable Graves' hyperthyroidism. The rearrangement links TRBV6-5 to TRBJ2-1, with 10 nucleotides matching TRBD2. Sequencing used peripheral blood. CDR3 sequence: CASSYEGLAVNEQFF. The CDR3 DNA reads TGTGCCAGCAGTTACGAAGGACTAGCGGTAAATGAGCAGTTCTTC.